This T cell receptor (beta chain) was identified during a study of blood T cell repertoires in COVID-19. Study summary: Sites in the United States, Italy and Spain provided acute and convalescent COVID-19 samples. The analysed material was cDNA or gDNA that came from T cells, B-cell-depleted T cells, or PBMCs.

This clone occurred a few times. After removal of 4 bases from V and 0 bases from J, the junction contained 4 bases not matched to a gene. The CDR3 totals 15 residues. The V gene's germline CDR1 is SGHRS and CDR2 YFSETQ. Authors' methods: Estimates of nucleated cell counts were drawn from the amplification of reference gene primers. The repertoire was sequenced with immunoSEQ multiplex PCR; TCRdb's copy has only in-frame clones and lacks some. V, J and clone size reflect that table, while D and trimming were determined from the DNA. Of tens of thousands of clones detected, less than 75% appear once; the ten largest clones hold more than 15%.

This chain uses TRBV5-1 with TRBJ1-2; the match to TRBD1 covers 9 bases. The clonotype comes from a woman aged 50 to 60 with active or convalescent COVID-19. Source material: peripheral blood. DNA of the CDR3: TGCGCCAGCAGCCCCGGGGACAGGGCTAACTATGGCTACACCTTC. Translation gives CASSPGDRANYGYTF.